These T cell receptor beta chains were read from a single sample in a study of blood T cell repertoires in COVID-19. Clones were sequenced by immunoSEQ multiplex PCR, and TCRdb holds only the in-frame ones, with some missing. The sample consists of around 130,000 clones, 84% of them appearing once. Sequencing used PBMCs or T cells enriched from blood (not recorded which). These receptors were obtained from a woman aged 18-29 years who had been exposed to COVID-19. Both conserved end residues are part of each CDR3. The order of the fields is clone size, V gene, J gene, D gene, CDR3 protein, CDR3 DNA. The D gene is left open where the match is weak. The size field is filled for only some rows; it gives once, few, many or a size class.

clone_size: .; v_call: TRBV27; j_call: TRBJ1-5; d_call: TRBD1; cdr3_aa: CAFGQGPPSNQPQHF; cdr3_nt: TGTGCCTTTGGACAGGGCCCTCCATCTAATCAGCCCCAGCATTTT
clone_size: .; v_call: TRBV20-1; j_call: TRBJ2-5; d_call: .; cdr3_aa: CSASSGAYQETQYF; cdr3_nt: TGCAGTGCTAGTAGCGGAGCGTACCAAGAGACCCAGTACTTC
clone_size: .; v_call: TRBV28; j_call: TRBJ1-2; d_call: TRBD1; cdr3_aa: CASSLGGGIKGYTF; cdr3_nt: TGTGCCAGCAGCCTAGGGGGCGGGATTAAGGGCTACACCTTC
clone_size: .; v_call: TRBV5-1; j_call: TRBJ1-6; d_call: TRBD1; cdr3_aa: CASAIGQGGSPLHF; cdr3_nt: TGCGCCAGCGCTATCGGACAGGGAGGATCACCCCTCCACTTT
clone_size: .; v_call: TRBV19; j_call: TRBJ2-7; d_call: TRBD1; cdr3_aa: CASSSPGTGGHEQYF; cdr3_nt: TGTGCCAGTAGTTCCCCCGGGACAGGGGGGCACGAGCAGTACTTC
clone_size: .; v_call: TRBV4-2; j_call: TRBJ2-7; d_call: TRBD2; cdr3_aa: CASSQEPGLGLYEQYF; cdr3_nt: TGTGCCAGCAGCCAGGAGCCGGGACTAGGGCTTTACGAGCAGTACTTC
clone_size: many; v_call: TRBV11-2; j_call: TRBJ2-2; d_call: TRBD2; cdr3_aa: CASSLGTSGFGGELFF; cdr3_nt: TGTGCCAGCAGCTTAGGGACTAGCGGGTTTGGCGGGGAGCTGTTTTTT
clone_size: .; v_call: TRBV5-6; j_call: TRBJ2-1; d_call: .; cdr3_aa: CASSTSRSEQFF; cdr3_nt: TGTGCCAGCAGTACAAGCCGGAGTGAGCAGTTCTTC
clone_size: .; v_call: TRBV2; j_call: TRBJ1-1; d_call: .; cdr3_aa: CASSVQGQITEAFF; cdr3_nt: TGTGCCAGCAGTGTTCAGGGGCAGATCACTGAAGCTTTCTTT
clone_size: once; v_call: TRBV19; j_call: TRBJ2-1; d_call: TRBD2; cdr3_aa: CASSGLAGGYNEQFF; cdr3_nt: TGTGCCAGTTCTGGACTAGCGGGAGGGTACAATGAGCAGTTCTTC
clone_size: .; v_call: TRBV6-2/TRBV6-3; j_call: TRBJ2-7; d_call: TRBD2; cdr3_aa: CASSSGTSESYEQYF; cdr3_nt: TGTGCCAGCAGTTCGGGGACTAGCGAGTCCTACGAGCAGTACTTC
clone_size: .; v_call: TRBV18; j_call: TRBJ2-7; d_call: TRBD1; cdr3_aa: CASSAWGQGAREQYF; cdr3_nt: TGTGCCAGCTCCGCCTGGGGACAGGGGGCGCGCGAGCAGTACTTC
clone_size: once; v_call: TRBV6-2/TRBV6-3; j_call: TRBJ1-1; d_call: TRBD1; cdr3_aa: CASSYLGQGDEAFF; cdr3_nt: TGTGCCAGCAGTTACCTCGGACAGGGTGATGAAGCTTTCTTT
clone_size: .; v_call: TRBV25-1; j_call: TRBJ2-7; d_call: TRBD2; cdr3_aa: CASTGGTSSSYEQYF; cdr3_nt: TGTGCCAGCACTGGAGGGACTAGCTCATCGTACGAGCAGTACTTC
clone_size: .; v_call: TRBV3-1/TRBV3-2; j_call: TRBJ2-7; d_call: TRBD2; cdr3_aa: CASSRKKIAGLTYEQYF; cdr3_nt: TGTGCCAGCAGCCGGAAAAAAATAGCGGGACTTACCTACGAGCAGTACTTC
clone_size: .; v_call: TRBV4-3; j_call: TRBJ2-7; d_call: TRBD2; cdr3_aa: CASSQEASGRERYEQYF; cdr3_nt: TGCGCCAGCAGCCAAGAGGCATCCGGGCGGGAGCGGTACGAGCAGTACTTC
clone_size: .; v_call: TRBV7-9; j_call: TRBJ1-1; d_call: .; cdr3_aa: CASSLARVDSTEAFF; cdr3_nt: TGTGCCAGCAGCTTAGCCAGGGTGGATTCCACTGAAGCTTTCTTT
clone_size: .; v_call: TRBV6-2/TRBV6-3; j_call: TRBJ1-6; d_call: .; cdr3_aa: CASSYSVRTDNSPLHF; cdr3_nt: TGTGCCAGCAGTTACAGTGTCCGGACAGATAATTCACCCCTCCACTTT
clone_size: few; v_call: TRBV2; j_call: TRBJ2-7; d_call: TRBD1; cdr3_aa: CASSADRGREQYF; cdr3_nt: TGTGCCAGCAGTGCCGACAGGGGGCGCGAGCAGTACTTC
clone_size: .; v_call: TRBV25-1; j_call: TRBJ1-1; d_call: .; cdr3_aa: CASSEQDRVTEAFF; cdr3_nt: TGTGCCAGCAGTGAACAGGACAGAGTAACTGAAGCTTTCTTT
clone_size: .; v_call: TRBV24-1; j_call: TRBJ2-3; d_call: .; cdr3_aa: CATSDYGDTQYF; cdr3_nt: TGTGCCACCAGTGATTACGGGGATACGCAGTATTTT
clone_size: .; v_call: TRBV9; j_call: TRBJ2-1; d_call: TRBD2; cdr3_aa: CASSIGTSGPLGQFF; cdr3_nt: TGTGCCAGCAGTATTGGGACTAGCGGGCCCCTGGGGCAGTTCTTC
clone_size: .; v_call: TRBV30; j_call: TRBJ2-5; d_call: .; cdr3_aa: CAWSGQLQETQYF; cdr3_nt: TGTGCCTGGAGTGGACAGCTCCAAGAGACCCAGTACTTC
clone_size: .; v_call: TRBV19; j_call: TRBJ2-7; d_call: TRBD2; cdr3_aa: CATSGTSGLYEQYF; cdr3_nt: TGTGCCACCTCTGGGACTAGCGGGCTCTACGAGCAGTACTTC
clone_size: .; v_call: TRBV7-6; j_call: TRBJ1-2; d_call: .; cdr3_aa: CASSLSEVGYGYTF; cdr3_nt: TGTGCCAGCAGCTTATCGGAGGTCGGCTATGGCTACACCTTC
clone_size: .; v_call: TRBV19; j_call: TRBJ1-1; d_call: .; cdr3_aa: CASSIGSGGEAFF; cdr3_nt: TGTGCCAGTAGTATAGGGAGTGGGGGGGAAGCTTTCTTT
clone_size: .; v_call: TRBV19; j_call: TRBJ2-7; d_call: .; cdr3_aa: CASSLSLLAEQYF; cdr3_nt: TGTGCCAGTAGCCTGAGCCTACTTGCCGAGCAGTACTTC
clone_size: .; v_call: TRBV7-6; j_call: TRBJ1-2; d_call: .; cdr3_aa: CASSSMVGPFNQANYGYTF; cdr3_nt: TGTGCCAGCAGTTCAATGGTGGGCCCCTTTAACCAAGCTAACTATGGCTACACCTTC
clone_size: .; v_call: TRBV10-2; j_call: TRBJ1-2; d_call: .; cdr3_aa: CASGGGGFYGYTF; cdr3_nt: TGCGCCAGCGGGGGAGGAGGGTTCTATGGCTACACCTTC
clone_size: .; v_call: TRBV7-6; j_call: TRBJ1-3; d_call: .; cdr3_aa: CASSPEGTSVRGNTIYF; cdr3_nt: TGTGCCAGCAGTCCCGAGGGCACCTCGGTGAGGGGAAACACCATATATTTT
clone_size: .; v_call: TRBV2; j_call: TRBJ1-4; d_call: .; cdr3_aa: CASNLGQRKLFF; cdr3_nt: TGTGCCAGCAATTTGGGACAACGAAAACTGTTTTTT
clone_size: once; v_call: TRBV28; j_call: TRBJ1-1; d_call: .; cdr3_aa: CASSLGLSNTEAFF; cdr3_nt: TGTGCCAGCAGTTTAGGTCTCAGTAACACTGAAGCTTTCTTT
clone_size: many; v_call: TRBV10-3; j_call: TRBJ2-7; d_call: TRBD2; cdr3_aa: CAISESAGTSGYEQYF; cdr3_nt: TGTGCCATCAGTGAGTCTGCCGGGACTAGCGGCTACGAGCAGTACTTC
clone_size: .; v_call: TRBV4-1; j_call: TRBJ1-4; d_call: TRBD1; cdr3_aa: CASSPTGTGGEKLFF; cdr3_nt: TGCGCCAGCAGCCCCACCGGGACAGGGGGAGAAAAACTGTTTTTT
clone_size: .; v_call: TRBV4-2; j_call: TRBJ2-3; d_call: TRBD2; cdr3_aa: CASSRNAPAGLAGGSTDTQYF; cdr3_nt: TGTGCCAGCAGCCGTAACGCCCCGGCGGGACTAGCGGGAGGCAGCACAGATACGCAGTATTTT
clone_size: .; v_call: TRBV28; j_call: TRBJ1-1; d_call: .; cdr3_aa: CASSLLGHSEAFF; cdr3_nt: TGTGCCAGCAGTTTATTGGGACATTCTGAAGCTTTCTTT
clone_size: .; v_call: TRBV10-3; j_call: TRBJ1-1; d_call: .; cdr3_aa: CAINQGMNTEAFF; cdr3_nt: TGTGCCATCAACCAGGGGATGAACACTGAAGCTTTCTTT
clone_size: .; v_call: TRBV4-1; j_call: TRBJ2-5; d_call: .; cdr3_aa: CASSLLASEPQYF; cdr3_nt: TGCGCCAGCAGCCTCTTGGCGTCGGAGCCCCAGTACTTC
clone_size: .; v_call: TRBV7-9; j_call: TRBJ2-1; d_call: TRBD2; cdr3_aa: CASSILANNEQFF; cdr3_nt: TGTGCCAGCAGCATACTAGCGAACAATGAGCAGTTCTTC
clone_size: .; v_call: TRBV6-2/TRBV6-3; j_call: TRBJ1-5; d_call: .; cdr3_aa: CASSQRGGPQHF; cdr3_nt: TGTGCCAGCAGCCAACGGGGTGGTCCCCAGCATTTT
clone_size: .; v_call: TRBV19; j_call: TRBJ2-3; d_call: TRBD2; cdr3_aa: CASSFIAGGGTDTQYF; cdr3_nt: TGTGCCAGTAGTTTTATAGCGGGAGGAGGAACAGATACGCAGTATTTT
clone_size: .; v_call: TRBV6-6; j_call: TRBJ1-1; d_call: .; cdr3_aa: CASVPGRWAEAFF; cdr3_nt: TGTGCCAGCGTCCCAGGGCGCTGGGCTGAAGCTTTCTTT
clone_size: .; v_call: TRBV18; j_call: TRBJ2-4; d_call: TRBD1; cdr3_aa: CASSPLGQGSKNIQYF; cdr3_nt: TGTGCCAGCTCACCATTGGGACAGGGGTCCAAAAACATTCAGTACTTC
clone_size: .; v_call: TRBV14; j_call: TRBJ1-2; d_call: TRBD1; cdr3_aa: CASSSQGVGYGYTF; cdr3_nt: TGTGCCAGCAGCTCACAGGGGGTTGGCTATGGCTACACCTTC
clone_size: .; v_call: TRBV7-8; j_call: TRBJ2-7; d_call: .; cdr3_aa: CASSLLGTQETLRYF; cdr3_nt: TGTGCCAGCAGCTTATTAGGGACTCAGGAGACCCTGAGATACTTC
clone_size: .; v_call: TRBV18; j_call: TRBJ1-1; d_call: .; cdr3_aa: CASSPVEGRTEAFF; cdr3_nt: TGTGCCAGCTCACCCGTTGAGGGGAGGACTGAAGCTTTCTTT
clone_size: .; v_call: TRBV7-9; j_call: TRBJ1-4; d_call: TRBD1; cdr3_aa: CASSLAWTGDHNEKLFF; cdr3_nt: TGTGCCAGCAGCTTAGCCTGGACAGGGGATCATAATGAAAAACTGTTTTTT
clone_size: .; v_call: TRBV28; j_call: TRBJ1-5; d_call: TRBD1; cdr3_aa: CASSPPGTGKNQPQHF; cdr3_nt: TGTGCCAGCAGCCCACCCGGGACAGGGAAAAATCAGCCCCAGCATTTT
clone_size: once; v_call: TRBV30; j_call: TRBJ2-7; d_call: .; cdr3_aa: CAWSVSRFYEQYF; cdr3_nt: TGTGCCTGGAGTGTGTCCAGATTCTACGAGCAGTACTTC
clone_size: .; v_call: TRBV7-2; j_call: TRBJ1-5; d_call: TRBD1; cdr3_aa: CASSPEGQGDQPQHF; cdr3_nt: TGTGCCAGCAGCCCCGAGGGACAGGGGGACCAGCCCCAGCATTTT
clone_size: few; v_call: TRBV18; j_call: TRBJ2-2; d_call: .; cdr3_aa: CASSPRAGGETGELFF; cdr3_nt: TGTGCCAGCTCACCACGGGCCGGAGGGGAAACCGGGGAGCTGTTTTTT
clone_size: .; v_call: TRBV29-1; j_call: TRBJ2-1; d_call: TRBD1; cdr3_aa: CSVAGGQGAFFDEQFF; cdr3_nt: TGCAGCGTTGCGGGAGGACAGGGGGCGTTTTTCGATGAGCAGTTCTTC
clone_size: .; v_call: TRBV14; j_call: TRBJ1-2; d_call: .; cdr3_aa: CASSQGSGGAFGYTF; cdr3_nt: TGTGCCAGCAGCCAAGGGAGCGGGGGCGCGTTTGGCTACACCTTC